Listed below are T cell receptor beta chains from one sample, sequenced in a study of blood T cells in healthy people across ages. TCRdb recomputed calls from the 5' RACE reads with MiXCR, one row per CDR3 protein. Among roughly 1,500,000 distinct CDR3 sequences listed, about 43% were seen once. The sequencing input was blood. Receptors were obtained from a woman under 30 in good health. The CDR3 runs from the conserved cysteine through the conserved F or W. A D gene is named only where the DNA matches it firmly. Some rows have no size entry. The others give once, few or many, or a class for an expanded clone.

CDR3: CASSLSAARSYNEQFF; DNA: TGTGCCAGCAGTTTATCGGCAGCCCGCTCCTACAATGAGCAGTTCTTC; V: TRBV28; size: .; J: TRBJ2-1; length: 16; D: .
CDR3: CASSLWARTSTDTQYF; DNA: TGTGCCAGCAGTTTATGGGCCCGGACCTCTACAGATACGCAGTATTTT; V: TRBV27; size: .; J: TRBJ2-3; length: 16; D: .
CDR3: CASSENRGDYNGQYF; DNA: TGTGCCAGCAGCGAGAACAGGGGGGACTACAATGGGCAGTACTTC; V: TRBV11-3; size: .; J: TRBJ2-5; length: 15; D: .
CDR3: CASSLLLAGDADTRYF; DNA: TGTGCCAGCAGCCTTCTGCTAGCGGGAGATGCAGATACGCGGTATTTT; V: TRBV5-4; size: .; J: TRBJ2-3; length: 16; D: TRBD2
CDR3: CASSQIRLATHEQYF; DNA: TGCGCCAGCAGCCAAATCAGACTAGCGACCCACGAGCAGTACTTC; V: TRBV4-1; size: .; J: TRBJ2-7; length: 15; D: TRBD2
CDR3: CASSAYTDNEQFF; DNA: TGTGCCAGCAGTGCGTACACCGACAATGAGCAGTTCTTC; V: TRBV7-3; size: .; J: TRBJ2-1; length: 13; D: .
CDR3: CASSYSTAEAFF; DNA: TGTGCCAGCAGTTACTCGACCGCTGAAGCTTTCTTT; V: TRBV6-6; size: .; J: TRBJ1-1; length: 12; D: .
CDR3: CSVVGGRDRPYNEQFF; DNA: TGCAGCGTTGTAGGGGGACGGGATCGGCCTTACAATGAGCAGTTCTTC; V: TRBV29-1; size: many; J: TRBJ2-1; length: 16; D: .
CDR3: CASSWGLAGSAGELFF; DNA: TGTGCCAGCAGCTGGGGACTAGCGGGCTCGGCCGGGGAGCTGTTTTTT; V: TRBV5-5; size: .; J: TRBJ2-2; length: 16; D: TRBD2
CDR3: CASSNTPYEQYF; DNA: TGTGCCAGCAGCAACACCCCCTACGAGCAGTACTTC; V: TRBV27; size: .; J: TRBJ2-7; length: 12; D: .
CDR3: CASSTGDPYEQYF; DNA: TGCGCCAGCAGTACAGGGGACCCCTACGAGCAGTACTTC; V: TRBV5-1; size: .; J: TRBJ2-7; length: 13; D: TRBD1
CDR3: CASSLSGTSLRNEQFF; DNA: TGCGCCAGCAGCTTGTCCGGGACTAGCCTTAGAAATGAGCAGTTCTTC; V: TRBV5-1; size: .; J: TRBJ2-1; length: 16; D: TRBD2
CDR3: CASSRERGAVGTQYF; DNA: TGTGCCAGCAGCCGCGAGCGGGGGGCCGTCGGTACGCAGTATTTT; V: TRBV3-1; size: few; J: TRBJ2-3; length: 15; D: TRBD2
CDR3: CASTLGQGENYGYTF; DNA: TGTGCCAGCACATTAGGACAGGGGGAAAACTATGGCTACACCTTC; V: TRBV28; size: .; J: TRBJ1-2; length: 15; D: TRBD1
CDR3: CASSQKPTVGYEQYF; DNA: TGTGCCAGCAGCCAAAAGCCGACGGTGGGCTACGAGCAGTACTTC; V: TRBV6-6; size: once; J: TRBJ2-7; length: 15; D: .
CDR3: CASSTTREADEQYF; DNA: TGCGCCAGCAGCACCACACGGGAGGCAGACGAGCAGTACTTC; V: TRBV5-1; size: few; J: TRBJ2-7; length: 14; D: TRBD2
CDR3: CASSLAGRLMNTEAFF; DNA: TGCGCCAGCAGCTTGGCCGGACGGCTGATGAACACTGAAGCTTTCTTT; V: TRBV5-1; size: few; J: TRBJ1-1; length: 16; D: .
CDR3: CASNQDRVGYQETQYF; DNA: TGCGCCAGCAATCAAGACAGGGTGGGGTACCAAGAGACCCAGTACTTC; V: TRBV5-1; size: .; J: TRBJ2-5; length: 16; D: TRBD1